Here is one TCR beta chain with its context. This record belongs to a study of cytomegalovirus exposure and HLA in healthy donors. The overall study: The approximately 710 first-cohort repertoires and the 95 to 150 validation repertoires shared the same platform, a later analysis reported.

Data came from immunoSEQ multiplex PCR; TCRdb stores just in-frame clones and leaves some out. Altogether roughly 49,000 clones are present, 85% to 95% being singletons, with the ten largest covering approximately 7.8%. The CDR3 is 15 amino acids. The V gene's germline CDR1 is MNHNS and CDR2 SASEGT. The V end lost 3 bases, the J end lost 4 bases, and 14 bases lay between the germline ends. V is TRBV6-1 and J is TRBJ2-3; possibly TRBD2 for D (6 bases). The sequence was obtained from a woman in her late teens or twenties in good health and CMV-seropositive. The sample was PBMCs. The CDR3 spells CASSDGGKGSDTQYF. DNA of the CDR3: TGTGCCAGCAGTGACGGCGGGAAAGGATCAGATACGCAGTATTTT.